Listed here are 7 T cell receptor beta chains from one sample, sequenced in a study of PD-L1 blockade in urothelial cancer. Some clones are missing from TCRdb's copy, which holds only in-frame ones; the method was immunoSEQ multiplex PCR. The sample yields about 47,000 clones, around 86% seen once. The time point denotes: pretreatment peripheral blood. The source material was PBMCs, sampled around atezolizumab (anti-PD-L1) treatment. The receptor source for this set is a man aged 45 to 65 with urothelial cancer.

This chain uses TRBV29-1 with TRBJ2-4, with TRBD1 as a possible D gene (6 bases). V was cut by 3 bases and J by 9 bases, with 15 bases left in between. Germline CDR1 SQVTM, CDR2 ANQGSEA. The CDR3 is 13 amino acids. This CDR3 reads CSVDVGGRGIQYF. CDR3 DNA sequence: TGCAGCGTTGACGTAGGGGGTCGCGGCATTCAGTACTTC. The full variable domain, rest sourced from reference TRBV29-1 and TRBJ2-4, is SAVISQKPSRDICQRGTSLTIQCQVDSQVTMMFWYRQQPGQSLTLIATANQGSEATYESGFVIDKFPISRPNLTFSTLTVSNMSPEDSSIYLCSVDVGGRGIQYFGAGTRLSVL.

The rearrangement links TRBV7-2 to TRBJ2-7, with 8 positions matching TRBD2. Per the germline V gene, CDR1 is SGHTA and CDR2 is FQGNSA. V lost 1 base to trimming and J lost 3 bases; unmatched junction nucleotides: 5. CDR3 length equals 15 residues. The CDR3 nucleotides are TGTGCCAGCAGCTTAGAAGCGGGAGAATTCTACGAGCAGTACTTC. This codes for CASSLEAGEFYEQYF.

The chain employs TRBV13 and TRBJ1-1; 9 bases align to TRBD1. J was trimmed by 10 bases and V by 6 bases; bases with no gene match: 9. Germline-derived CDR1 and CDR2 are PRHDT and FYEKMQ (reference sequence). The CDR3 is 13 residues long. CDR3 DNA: TGTGCCAGCAGAGTCCACGCGGGACAGGGAGCTTTCTTT. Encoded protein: CASRVHAGQGAFF.

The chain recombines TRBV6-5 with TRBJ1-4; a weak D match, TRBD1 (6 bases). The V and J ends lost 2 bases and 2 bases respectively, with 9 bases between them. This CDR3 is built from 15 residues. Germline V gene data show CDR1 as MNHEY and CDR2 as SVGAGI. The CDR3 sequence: CASSYTTGTNEKLFF. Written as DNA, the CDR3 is TGTGCCAGCAGTTACACTACAGGGACTAATGAAAAACTGTTTTTT.

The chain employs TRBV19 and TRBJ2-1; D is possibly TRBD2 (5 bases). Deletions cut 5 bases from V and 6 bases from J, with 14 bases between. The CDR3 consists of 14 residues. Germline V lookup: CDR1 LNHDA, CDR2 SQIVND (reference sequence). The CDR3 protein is CASSVTPRGNEQFF. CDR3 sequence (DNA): TGTGCCAGTAGTGTCACACCCCGGGGCAATGAGCAGTTCTTC.

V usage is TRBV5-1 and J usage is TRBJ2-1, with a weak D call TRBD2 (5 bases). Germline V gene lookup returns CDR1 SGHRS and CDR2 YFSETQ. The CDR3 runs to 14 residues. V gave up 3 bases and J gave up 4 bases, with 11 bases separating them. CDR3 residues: CASSSADSYNEQFF. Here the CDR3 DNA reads TGCGCCAGCAGCTCAGCGGACTCATACAATGAGCAGTTCTTC.

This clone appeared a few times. The chain's CDR3 is CASSDLYEVDEQYF. The CDR3 region has the DNA TGTGCCAGCAGTGATCTTTATGAGGTAGACGAGCAGTACTTC. The chain employs TRBV27 and TRBJ2-7; the D is unclear. V was trimmed by 5 bases and J by 5 bases, leaving 16 bases between them. There are 14 residues in the CDR3. Germline CDR1 MNHEY, CDR2 SMNVEV (reference sequence).